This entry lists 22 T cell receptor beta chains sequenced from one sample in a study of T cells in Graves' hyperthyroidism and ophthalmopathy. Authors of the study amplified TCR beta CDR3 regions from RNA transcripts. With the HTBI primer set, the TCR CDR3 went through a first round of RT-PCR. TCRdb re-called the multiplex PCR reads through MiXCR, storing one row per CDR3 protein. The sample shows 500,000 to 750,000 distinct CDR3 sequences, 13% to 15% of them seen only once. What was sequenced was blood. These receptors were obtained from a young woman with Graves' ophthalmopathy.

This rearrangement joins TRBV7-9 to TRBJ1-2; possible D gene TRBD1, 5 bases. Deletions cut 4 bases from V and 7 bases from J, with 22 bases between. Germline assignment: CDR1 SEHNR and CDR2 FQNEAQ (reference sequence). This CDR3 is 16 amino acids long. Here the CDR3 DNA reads TGTGCCAGCAGCTCTAAACCCGCCGGGGCCACCTTTGGCTACACCTTC. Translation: CASSSKPAGATFGYTF.

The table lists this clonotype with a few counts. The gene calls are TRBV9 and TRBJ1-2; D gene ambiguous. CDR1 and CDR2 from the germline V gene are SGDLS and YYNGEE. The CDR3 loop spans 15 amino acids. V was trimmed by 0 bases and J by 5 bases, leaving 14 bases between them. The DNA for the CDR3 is TGTGCCAGCAGCGTAGAGGCGGAATTGAGATATGGCTACACCTTC. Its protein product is CASSVEAELRYGYTF.

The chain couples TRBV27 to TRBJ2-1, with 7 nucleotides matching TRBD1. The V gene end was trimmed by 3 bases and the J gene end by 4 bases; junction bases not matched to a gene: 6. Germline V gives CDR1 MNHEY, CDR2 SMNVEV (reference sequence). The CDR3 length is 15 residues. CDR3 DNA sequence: TGTGCCAGCAGTTTCGGGACAGAACCTTACAATGAGCAGTTCTTC. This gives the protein CASSFGTEPYNEQFF.

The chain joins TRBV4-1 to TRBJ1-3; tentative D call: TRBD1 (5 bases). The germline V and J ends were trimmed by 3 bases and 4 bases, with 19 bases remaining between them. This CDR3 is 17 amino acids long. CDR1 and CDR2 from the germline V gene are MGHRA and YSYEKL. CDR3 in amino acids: CASSHLTPGTGGNTIYF. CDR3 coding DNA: TGCGCCAGCAGCCATTTAACCCCGGGGACGGGAGGAAACACCATATATTTT.

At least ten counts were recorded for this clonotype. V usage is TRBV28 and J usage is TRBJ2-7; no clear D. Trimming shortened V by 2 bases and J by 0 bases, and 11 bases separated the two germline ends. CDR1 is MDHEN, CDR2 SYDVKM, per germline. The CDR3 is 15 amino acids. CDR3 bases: TGTGCCAGCAGTTTACAGCCCCCCCGCTCCTACGAGCAGTACTTC. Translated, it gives CASSLQPPRSYEQYF.

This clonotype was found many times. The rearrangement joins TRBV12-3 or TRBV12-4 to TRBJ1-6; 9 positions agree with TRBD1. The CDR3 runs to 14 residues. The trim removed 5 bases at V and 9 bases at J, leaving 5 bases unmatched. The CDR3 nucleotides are TGTGCCAGCAGTCGAACAGGGGGCACTTCACCCCTCCACTTT. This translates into CASSRTGGTSPLHF.

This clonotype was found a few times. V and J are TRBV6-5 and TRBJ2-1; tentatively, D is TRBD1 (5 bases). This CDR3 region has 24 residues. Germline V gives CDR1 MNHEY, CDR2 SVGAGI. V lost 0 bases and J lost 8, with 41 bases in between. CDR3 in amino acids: CASSYSIPPRYRDRNGVGNYEQFF. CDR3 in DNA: TGTGCCAGCAGTTACTCGATCCCACCTAGATACAGAGACAGAAACGGCGTCGGAAATTATGAGCAGTTCTTC.

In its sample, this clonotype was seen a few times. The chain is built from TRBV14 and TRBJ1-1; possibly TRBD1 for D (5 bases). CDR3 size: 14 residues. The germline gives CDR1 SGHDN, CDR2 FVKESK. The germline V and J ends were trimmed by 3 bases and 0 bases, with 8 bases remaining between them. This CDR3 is CASSQQTVNTEAFF. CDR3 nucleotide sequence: TGTGCCAGCAGCCAGCAGACAGTGAACACTGAAGCTTTCTTT.

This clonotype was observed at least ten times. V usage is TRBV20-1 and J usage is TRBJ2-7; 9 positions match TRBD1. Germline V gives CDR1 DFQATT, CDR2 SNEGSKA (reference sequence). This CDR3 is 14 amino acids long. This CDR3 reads CSTPDRGGFYEQYF. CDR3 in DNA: TGCAGCACCCCGGACAGGGGCGGTTTTTACGAGCAGTACTTC.

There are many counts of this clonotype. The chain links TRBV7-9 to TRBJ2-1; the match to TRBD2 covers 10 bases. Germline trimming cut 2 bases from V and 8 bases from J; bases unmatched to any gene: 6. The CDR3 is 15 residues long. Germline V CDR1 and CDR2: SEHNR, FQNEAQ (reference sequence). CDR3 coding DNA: TGTGCCAGCAGCTTACGAACTAGCGGGGTAGATGAGCAGTTCTTC. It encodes CASSLRTSGVDEQFF.

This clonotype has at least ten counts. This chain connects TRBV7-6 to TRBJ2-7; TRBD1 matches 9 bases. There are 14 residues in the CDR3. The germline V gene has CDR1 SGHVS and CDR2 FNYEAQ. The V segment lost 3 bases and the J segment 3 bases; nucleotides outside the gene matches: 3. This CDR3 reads CASSFQTGGYEQYF. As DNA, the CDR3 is TGTGCCAGCAGCTTCCAGACAGGGGGCTACGAGCAGTACTTC.

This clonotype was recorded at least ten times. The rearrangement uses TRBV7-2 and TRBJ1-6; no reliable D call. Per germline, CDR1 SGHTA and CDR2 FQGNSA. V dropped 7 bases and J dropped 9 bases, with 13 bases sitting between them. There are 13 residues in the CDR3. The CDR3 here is CASTLRWASPLHF. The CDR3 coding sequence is TGTGCCAGCACCCTACGCTGGGCTTCACCCCTCCACTTT.

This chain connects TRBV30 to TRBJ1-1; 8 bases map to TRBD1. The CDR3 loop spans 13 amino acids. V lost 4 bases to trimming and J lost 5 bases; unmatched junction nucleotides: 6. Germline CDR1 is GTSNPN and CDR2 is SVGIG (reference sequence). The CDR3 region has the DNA TGTGCCTGGATCCAGGGGGCTGAGACTGAAGCTTTCTTT. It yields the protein CAWIQGAETEAFF.

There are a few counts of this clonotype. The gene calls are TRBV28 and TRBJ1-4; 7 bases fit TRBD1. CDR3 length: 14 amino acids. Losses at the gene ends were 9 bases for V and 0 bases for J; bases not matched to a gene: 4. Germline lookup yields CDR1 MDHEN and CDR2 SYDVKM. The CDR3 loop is CASGGGATNEKLFF. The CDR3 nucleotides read TGTGCCAGTGGAGGGGGCGCAACTAATGAAAAACTGTTTTTT.

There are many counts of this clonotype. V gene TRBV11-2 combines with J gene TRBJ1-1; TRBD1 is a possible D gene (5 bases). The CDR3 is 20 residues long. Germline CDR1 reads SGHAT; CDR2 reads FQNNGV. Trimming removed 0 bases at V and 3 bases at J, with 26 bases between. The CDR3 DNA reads TGTGCCAGCAGCTTAGATGCCCCGATCTTGTTGTGGGGGGAGGACACTGAAGCTTTCTTT. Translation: CASSLDAPILLWGEDTEAFF. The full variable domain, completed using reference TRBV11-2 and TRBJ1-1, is EAGVAQSPRYKIIEKRQSVAFWCNPISGHATLYWYQQILGQGPKLLIQFQNNGVVDDSQLPKDRFSAERLKGVDSTLKIQPAKLEDSAVYLCASSLDAPILLWGEDTEAFFGQGTRLTVV.

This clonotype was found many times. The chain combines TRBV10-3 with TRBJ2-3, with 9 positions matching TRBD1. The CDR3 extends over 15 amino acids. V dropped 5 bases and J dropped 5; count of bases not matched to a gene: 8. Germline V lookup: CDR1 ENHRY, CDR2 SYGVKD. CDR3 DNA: TGTGCCATCAGTACCCCTCCGGGACAGGGAGATACGCAGTATTTT. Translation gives CAISTPPGQGDTQYF.

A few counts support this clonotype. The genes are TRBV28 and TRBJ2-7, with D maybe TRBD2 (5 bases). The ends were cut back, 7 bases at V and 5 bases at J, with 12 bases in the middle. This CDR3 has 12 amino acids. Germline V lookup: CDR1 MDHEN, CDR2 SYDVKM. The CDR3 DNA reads TGTGCCAGCACGAGGGCTACTGACGAGCAGTACTTC. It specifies CASTRATDEQYF.

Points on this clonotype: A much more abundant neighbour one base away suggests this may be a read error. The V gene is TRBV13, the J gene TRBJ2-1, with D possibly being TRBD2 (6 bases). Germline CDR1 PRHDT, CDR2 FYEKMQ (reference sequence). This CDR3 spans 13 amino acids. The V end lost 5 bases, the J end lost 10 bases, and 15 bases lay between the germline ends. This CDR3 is CASSRGLPDEQFF. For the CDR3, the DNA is TGTGCCAGCAGCAGGGGACTTCCCGACGAGCAGTTCTTC.

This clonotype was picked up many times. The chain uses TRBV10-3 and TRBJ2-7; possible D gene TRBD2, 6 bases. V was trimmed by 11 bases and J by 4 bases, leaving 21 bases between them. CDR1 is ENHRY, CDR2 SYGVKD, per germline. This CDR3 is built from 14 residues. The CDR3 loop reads CASNARLDEYEQYF. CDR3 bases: TGTGCCTCCAACGCCCGACTAGATGAGTACGAGCAGTACTTC.

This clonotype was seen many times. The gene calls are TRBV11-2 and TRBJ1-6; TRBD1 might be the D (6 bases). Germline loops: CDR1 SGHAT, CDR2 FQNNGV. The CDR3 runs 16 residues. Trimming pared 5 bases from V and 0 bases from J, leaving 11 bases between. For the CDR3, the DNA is TGTGCCAGCAGCATCTCCAGGGGCTCCTATAATTCACCCCTCCACTTT. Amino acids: CASSISRGSYNSPLHF.

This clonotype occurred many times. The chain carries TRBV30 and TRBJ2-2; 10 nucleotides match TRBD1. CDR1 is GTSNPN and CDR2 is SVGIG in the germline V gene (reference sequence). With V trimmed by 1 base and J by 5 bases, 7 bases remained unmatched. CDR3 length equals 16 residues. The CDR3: CAWSARDRGLTGELFF. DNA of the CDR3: TGTGCCTGGAGTGCCCGGGACAGGGGTTTAACCGGGGAGCTGTTTTTT.

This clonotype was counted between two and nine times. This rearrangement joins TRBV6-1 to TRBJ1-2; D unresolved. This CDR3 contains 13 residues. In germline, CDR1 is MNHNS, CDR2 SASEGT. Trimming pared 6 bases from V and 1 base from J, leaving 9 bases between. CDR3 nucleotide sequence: TGTGCCAGCAGCTTTGACCATAACTATGGCTACACCTTC. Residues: CASSFDHNYGYTF.